This note documents a single T cell receptor (beta chain) sequence. Germline CDR1 is MRHNA and CDR2 is SNTAGT. V shed 0 bases, J shed 6 bases, and the junction held 0 bases outside the gene matches. CDR3 size: 15 residues. The record originates from a study of cytomegalovirus exposure and HLA in healthy donors. Study-wide context: Most donors, 81% of some 400 genotyped, fell in the Caucasian-associated ancestry cluster.

The PCR ran on 60 Vbeta and 13 Jbeta primers. The protocol was immunoSEQ multiplex PCR, while the TCRdb copy is restricted to in-frame clones and leaves out a portion. The data hold 250,000 to 350,000 clones, with roughly 85% observed a single time. The sequenced sample consisted of PBMCs. The source is a man aged 40-49 years in good health and CMV-seropositive. The chain carries TRBV6-4 and TRBJ2-1; 12 bases align to TRBD2. CDR3: CASSDSLAGGNEQFF. The CDR3 DNA follows: TGTGCCAGCAGTGACTCACTAGCGGGGGGCAATGAGCAGTTCTTC.